This entry lists 13 T cell receptor beta chains sequenced from one sample in a study of blood T cell repertoires in COVID-19. Using immunoSEQ multiplex PCR, the repertoire was profiled, and TCRdb retains in-frame clones only, with some absent. The sample contains roughly 240,000 clones, around 82% of which appear only once. The sequencing input was PBMCs or T cells enriched from blood (not recorded which). These receptor sequences come from a woman in her forties who had been exposed to COVID-19.

This chain links TRBV7-2 with TRBJ1-2; 7 nucleotides agree with TRBD1. This CDR3 is built from 17 residues. Trimming at V came to 2 bases and at J to 0 bases, leaving 9 bases not matched to a gene. CDR1 is SGHTA, CDR2 FQGNSA, per germline. CDR3 amino acids: CASSLRRGTGANYGYTF. CDR3 nucleotide sequence: TGTGCCAGCAGCTTAAGGCGGGGAACAGGGGCTAACTATGGCTACACCTTC. Full variable domain (missing parts from reference TRBV7-2 and TRBJ1-2): GAGVSQSPSNKVTEKGKDVELRCDPISGHTALYWYRQSLGQGLEFLIYFQGNSAPDKSGLPSDRFSAERTGGSVSTLTIQRTQQEDSAVYLCASSLRRGTGANYGYTFGSGTRLTVV.

This chain uses TRBV12-5 with TRBJ1-5, with D tentatively TRBD1 (6 bases). The CDR3 consists of 20 residues. In germline, CDR1 is LGHNT, CDR2 FRNRAP. The V end lost 0 bases, the J end lost 0 bases, and 21 bases lay between the germline ends. The CDR3, as DNA: TGTGCTAGTGGTTTGGTACCCAGGACAGCACAAAGAGATAGCAATCAGCCCCAGCATTTT. Protein product: CASGLVPRTAQRDSNQPQHF.

The gene calls are TRBV3-1 (or the pseudogene TRBV3-2) and TRBJ2-5; tentative D call: TRBD1 (7 bases). V lost 4 bases to trimming and J lost 1 base, with 16 bases between them. CDR3 length equals 16 residues. Germline V gene data show CDR1 as LGHDT and CDR2 as YNNKEL (reference sequence). This chain's CDR3 is CASSPTAGGPQETQYF. The CDR3 nucleotides are TGTGCCAGCAGCCCCACCGCAGGGGGGCCCCAAGAGACCCAGTACTTC.

The chain has TRBV3-1 (or the pseudogene TRBV3-2) and TRBJ1-5; no clear D. The V gene's germline CDR1 is LGHDT and CDR2 YNNKEL (reference sequence). The CDR3 consists of 12 residues. Trimming removed 6 bases at V and 5 bases at J, with 8 bases between. In DNA, the CDR3 is TGTGCCAGCAGTCCAGGCGATCAGCCCCAGCATTTT. Protein product: CASSPGDQPQHF.

Points on this clone: The sample contains more than one DNA sequence encoding this CDR3. V and J are TRBV6-5 and TRBJ2-3; D is ambiguous. Germline values: CDR1 MNHEY, CDR2 SVGAGI. Between the trimmed V and J ends, which lost 4 bases and 3 bases, there was a span of 2 bases. This CDR3 region has 11 residues. CDR3 protein: CASSSTDTQYF. In nucleotides, the CDR3 is TGTGCCAGCAGTTCGACAGATACGCAGTATTTT.

In this sample, this clone turned up once. The J gene is TRBJ2-6, the V gene TRBV27, with D perhaps TRBD2 (5 bases). CDR1 and CDR2 (germline): MNHEY, SMNVEV (reference sequence). Trimming removed 2 bases at V and 1 base at J, with 6 bases between. This CDR3 has 15 amino acids. The CDR3 loop reads CASSLTGSGANVLTF. CDR3 nucleotide sequence: TGTGCCAGCAGTTTAACGGGGTCTGGGGCCAACGTCCTGACTTTC.

This chain uses TRBV29-1 with TRBJ1-4; D not resolved. Trimming stripped 7 bases from V and 4 bases from J, with 13 bases between. CDR3 size: 13 residues. Germline V gene sequence: CDR1 SQVTM, CDR2 ANQGSEA. Here the CDR3 DNA reads TGCAGCGCAAGTCAACAGATTAATGAAAAACTGTTTTTT. It specifies CSASQQINEKLFF. The entire variable domain, with the rest obtained from reference TRBV29-1 and TRBJ1-4, is as follows: SAVISQKPSRDICQRGTSLTIQCQVDSQVTMMFWYRQQPGQSLTLIATANQGSEATYESGFVIDKFPISRPNLTFSTLTVSNMSPEDSSIYLCSASQQINEKLFFGSGTQLSVL.

This chain joins TRBV10-3 and TRBJ2-2; TRBD1 matches 9 bases. The CDR3 covers 14 residues. Germline lookup yields CDR1 ENHRY and CDR2 SYGVKD. The ends lost 6 bases at V and 4 bases at J; junction bases unmatched: 3. The CDR3 region is CAIRRTGATGELFF. CDR3 nucleotide sequence: TGTGCCATCAGAAGGACAGGGGCCACCGGGGAGCTGTTTTTT.

The J gene is TRBJ2-7, the V gene TRBV7-3; 8 nucleotides match TRBD2. V dropped 2 bases and J dropped 8; count of bases not matched to a gene: 11. The CDR3 sequence is 15 residues long. Germline CDR1 reads SGHTA; CDR2 reads FQGTGA. CDR3 nucleotide sequence: TGTGCCAGCAGCTTAGACAGCGGGGGCCCTTACCAGCAGTACTTC. Its translation: CASSLDSGGPYQQYF. The full variable domain, completed using reference TRBV7-3 and TRBJ2-7, is GAGVSQTPSNKVTEKGKYVELRCDPISGHTALYWYRQSLGQGPEFLIYFQGTGAADDSGLPNDRFFAVRPEGSVSTLKIQRTERGDSAVYLCASSLDSGGPYQQYFGPGTRLTVT.

This clone appeared once. The V call is TRBV6-5, the J call TRBJ2-7; 9 bases map to TRBD1. This CDR3 has 15 residues. From germline, CDR1 is MNHEY and CDR2 SVGAGI. V gave up 0 bases and J gave up 3 bases; unmatched junction bases: 3. Here the CDR3 reads CASSYSGQGVYEQYF. DNA of the CDR3: TGTGCCAGCAGTTACTCGGGACAGGGCGTCTACGAGCAGTACTTC.

V usage is TRBV29-1 and J usage is TRBJ2-5, with 7 bases fitting TRBD2. The CDR3 totals 13 residues. Germline assignment: CDR1 SQVTM and CDR2 ANQGSEA. With 4 bases clipped from V and 1 base from J, the junction kept 3 bases outside the gene matches. In DNA, the CDR3 is TGCAGCGTTGCGAGCGGGACCCAAGAGACCCAGTACTTC. It codes for CSVASGTQETQYF.

CDR3 nucleotide sequence: TGTGCCAGCAGCCCGACTCAAGAGCAGTTCTTC. This translates into CASSPTQEQFF. The rearrangement links TRBV7-6 to TRBJ2-1, with unresolved D. The ends were cut back, 5 bases at V and 10 bases at J, with 9 bases in the middle. CDR3 length: 11 residues. Germline CDR1 is SGHVS and CDR2 is FNYEAQ.

This chain joins TRBV28 and TRBJ2-7; tentatively, D is TRBD1 (6 bases). V was trimmed by 0 bases and J by 7 bases, leaving 16 bases between them. The CDR3 runs to 15 residues. Germline lookup yields CDR1 MDHEN and CDR2 SYDVKM. The CDR3 spells CASSLWGTKSWEQYF. As DNA, the CDR3 is TGTGCCAGCAGTTTATGGGGGACAAAATCGTGGGAGCAGTACTTC. The whole variable domain, filled in from reference TRBV28 and TRBJ2-7, reads DVKVTQSSRYLVKRTGEKVFLECVQDMDHENMFWYRQDPGLGLRLIYFSYDVKMKEKGDIPEGYSVSREKKERFSLILESASTNQTSMYLCASSLWGTKSWEQYFGPGTRLTVT.